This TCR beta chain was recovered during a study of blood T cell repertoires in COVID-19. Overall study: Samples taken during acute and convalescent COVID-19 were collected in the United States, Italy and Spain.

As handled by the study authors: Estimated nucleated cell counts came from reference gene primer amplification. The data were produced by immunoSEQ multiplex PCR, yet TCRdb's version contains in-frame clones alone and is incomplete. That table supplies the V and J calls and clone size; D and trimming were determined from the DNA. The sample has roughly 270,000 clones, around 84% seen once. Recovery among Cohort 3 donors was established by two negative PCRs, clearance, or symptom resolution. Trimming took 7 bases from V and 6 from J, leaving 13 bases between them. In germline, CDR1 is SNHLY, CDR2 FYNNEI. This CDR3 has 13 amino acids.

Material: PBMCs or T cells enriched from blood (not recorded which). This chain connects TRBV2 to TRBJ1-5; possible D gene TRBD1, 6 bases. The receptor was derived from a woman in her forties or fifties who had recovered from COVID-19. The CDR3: CASNIQGGQPQHF. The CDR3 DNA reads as TGTGCCAGCAACATACAGGGCGGTCAGCCCCAGCATTTT.